This T cell receptor beta chain was sequenced for a study of identical twins. This clonotype showed up just a few times. From germline, CDR1 is MNHNS and CDR2 SASEGT. V lost 4 bases to trimming and J lost 2 bases, with 12 bases between them. This CDR3 is built from 16 residues. A single record per CDR3 protein comes from TCRdb applying MiXCR to the 5' RACE reads. The sample holds 700,000 to 950,000 distinct CDR3 sequences, approximately 13% seen once. These data were likewise used in another study, on yellow fever vaccine responses in identical twins.

V is TRBV6-1 and J is TRBJ2-6, with unresolved D. The sequenced material came from PBMCs. This clonotype originated in a woman under 30 in good health. This chain's CDR3 is CASSVFWLTGANVLTF. The CDR3 bases are TGTGCCAGCAGTGTATTTTGGCTTACTGGGGCCAACGTCCTGACTTTC.